The 27 T cell receptor beta chains below come from one sample, sequenced in a study of blood T cell repertoires in COVID-19. Sequencing was performed with immunoSEQ multiplex PCR; in TCRdb, only in-frame clones are kept and a portion is missing. The sample shows about 96,000 clones, over 85% of them seen only once. The sequenced sample consisted of peripheral blood. The source of these receptors is a human donor with COVID-19, enrolled during active disease. The donor label of this sample is uncertain.

The chain is built from TRBV12-3 or TRBV12-4 and TRBJ1-5; D remains unclear. The CDR3 runs to 12 residues. With 5 bases removed from V and 6 bases from J, the gap between germline ends came to 8 bases. This chain's CDR3 is CASSAQSQPQHF. The CDR3 nucleotides read TGTGCCAGCAGTGCACAATCTCAGCCCCAGCATTTT.

This chain joins TRBV11-2 and TRBJ1-2, with 8 bases matching TRBD1. The CDR3 has 13 amino acids. The germline V gene encodes CDR1 SGHAT and CDR2 FQNNGV. V lost 5 bases, J lost 8 bases, and 7 bases stayed unmatched. This chain's CDR3 is CASSPRQGRGYTF. CDR3 DNA sequence: TGTGCCAGCAGCCCCCGACAGGGGCGCGGCTACACCTTC.

The V gene is TRBV7-8, the J gene TRBJ2-3; TRBD1 might be the D (6 bases). CDR3 size: 15 residues. CDR1 SGHVS and CDR2 FQNEAQ come from the germline V gene. Trimming stripped 5 bases from V and 0 bases from J, with 12 bases between. This chain's CDR3 is CASSPQGQSTDTQYF. In nucleotides, the CDR3 is TGTGCCAGCAGCCCCCAAGGACAGAGCACAGATACGCAGTATTTT.

The rearrangement links TRBV6-5 to TRBJ2-2; D gene unclear. This CDR3 has 13 amino acids. V was clipped by 6 bases and J by 6 bases, with 11 bases between them. Germline CDR1 MNHEY, CDR2 SVGAGI. This chain's CDR3 is CASSLYSAGELFF. Written as DNA, the CDR3 is TGTGCCAGCAGCCTATATTCGGCCGGGGAGCTGTTTTTT.

The rearrangement uses TRBV6-5 and TRBJ2-5; TRBD1 might be the D (7 bases). Trimming took off 2 bases at V and 4 bases at J, with 11 bases between the two ends. Germline lookup yields CDR1 MNHEY and CDR2 SVGAGI. The CDR3 runs to 14 residues. The CDR3 protein is CASSYGQGGETQYF. CDR3 bases: TGTGCCAGCAGTTACGGTCAGGGGGGAGAGACCCAGTACTTC.

CDR3 sequence: CASSLSVEQYF. The CDR3 region has the DNA TGTGCCAGCAGCTTATCCGTTGAGCAGTACTTC. The chain recombines TRBV5-6 with TRBJ2-7, with D hard to call. The germline V gene encodes CDR1 SGHDT and CDR2 YYEEEE. Between the trimmed V and J ends, which lost 2 bases and 7 bases, there was a span of 7 bases. The CDR3 covers 11 residues.

This clone has a single count. The chain is built from TRBV7-6 and TRBJ2-3; 14 bases line up with TRBD2. Germline V CDR1 and CDR2: SGHVS, FNYEAQ. J was trimmed by 6 bases and V by 4 bases; bases with no gene match: 3. The CDR3 runs to 15 residues. In DNA, the CDR3 is TGTGCCAGCAGCTCGGGACTAGCGGGAGATGATACGCAGTATTTT. This encodes CASSSGLAGDDTQYF.

This chain links TRBV19 with TRBJ2-4, with D possibly being TRBD2 (6 bases). Germline CDR1 and CDR2: LNHDA and SQIVND (reference sequence). Trimming cost V 6 bases and J 5 bases, with 11 bases left between them. The CDR3 consists of 13 residues. The DNA for the CDR3 is TGTGCCAGTAGGAGACTAGGGGAAAACATTCAGTACTTC. Residues: CASRRLGENIQYF.

The chain has TRBV11-2 and TRBJ2-5; weak D call: TRBD2 (7 bases). V lost 5 bases and J 5 bases, leaving 21 bases between the germline ends. Germline lookup yields CDR1 SGHAT and CDR2 FQNNGV. The CDR3 loop spans 16 amino acids. CDR3 residues: CASSQGSVGGPETQYF. In DNA form, the CDR3 reads TGTGCCAGCAGCCAGGGGTCCGTCGGGGGGCCGGAGACCCAGTACTTC.

The chain employs TRBV11-2 and TRBJ2-5; tentative D call: TRBD2 (6 bases). The CDR3 has 14 amino acids. Trimming removed 5 bases from V and 2 bases from J, with 12 bases in between. CDR1 and CDR2 (germline): SGHAT, FQNNGV. DNA of the CDR3: TGTGCCAGCAGCGGGGGGACTGGACAAGAGACCCAGTACTTC. Translated: CASSGGTGQETQYF.

This clone has a handful of counts. The J gene is TRBJ1-6, the V gene TRBV7-9; D is ambiguous. This CDR3 has 16 amino acids. The germline V and J ends were trimmed by 2 bases and 7 bases, with 15 bases remaining between them. From germline, CDR1 is SEHNR and CDR2 FQNEAQ (reference sequence). The CDR3 DNA reads TGTGCCAGCAGCTTATCTATTCCCATCGGGAATTCACCCCTCCACTTT. Translation gives CASSLSIPIGNSPLHF.

Only one count was recorded for this clone. The chain has TRBV5-1 and TRBJ2-7; D is unclear. V was trimmed by 4 bases and J by 3 bases, leaving 14 bases between them. Germline loops: CDR1 SGHRS, CDR2 YFSETQ. The length of the CDR3 is 14 residues. The CDR3 DNA reads as TGCGCCAGCAGCCCCAGAGATAGCTTCTACGAGCAGTACTTC. This translates into CASSPRDSFYEQYF.

The V call is TRBV30, the J call TRBJ2-7, with 8 bases aligning to TRBD1. The CDR3 is 15 residues long. The germline gives CDR1 GTSNPN, CDR2 SVGIG (reference sequence). With 1 base clipped from V and 0 bases from J, the junction kept 5 bases outside the gene matches. CDR3: CAWSAGQGSSYEQYF. The CDR3 DNA reads TGTGCCTGGAGTGCCGGACAGGGAAGCTCCTACGAGCAGTACTTC.

This sequence joins TRBV25-1 and TRBJ1-1; 7 bases map to TRBD1. The V and J ends lost 4 bases and 10 bases, in that order; junction bases with no gene match: 9. From germline, CDR1 is MGHDK and CDR2 SYGVNS. CDR3 length: 13 residues. The CDR3 reads CASSGPQGMGAFF. CDR3 in DNA: TGTGCCAGCAGTGGACCACAGGGGATGGGAGCTTTCTTT.

The CDR3 protein is CASRGTGLNEKLFF. CDR3 nucleotide sequence: TGTGCCAGCAGAGGGACAGGCCTCAATGAAAAACTGTTTTTT. The chain uses TRBV28 and TRBJ1-4; TRBD1 matches 8 bases. Trimming cost V 6 bases and J 5 bases; bases outside gene matches: 5. The V gene's germline CDR1 is MDHEN and CDR2 SYDVKM. The CDR3 runs to 14 residues.

This clone was recorded only once. The chain joins TRBV10-3 to TRBJ1-6; 10 nucleotides align to TRBD1. There are 18 residues in the CDR3. Germline V lookup: CDR1 ENHRY, CDR2 SYGVKD. Trimming cost V 3 bases and J 2 bases; bases outside gene matches: 7. CDR3 residues: CAISDTGQGGTYNSPLHF. As DNA, the CDR3 is TGTGCCATCAGTGATACCGGACAGGGGGGGACCTATAATTCACCCCTCCACTTT.

The genes are TRBV3-1 (or the pseudogene TRBV3-2) and TRBJ2-5, with 8 bases aligning to TRBD2. The CDR3 consists of 17 residues. CDR1 and CDR2 (germline): LGHDT, YNNKEL (reference sequence). V trimming: 0 bases; J trimming: 1 base; junction bases outside the gene matches: 7. The CDR3 region is CASSQDLLAGLQETQYF. CDR3 DNA: TGTGCCAGCAGCCAAGATCTCCTAGCGGGCCTCCAAGAGACCCAGTACTTC.

The chain employs TRBV19 and TRBJ2-5; 11 bases agree with TRBD2. J gave up 14 bases and V 3 bases, and 14 bases lay outside the gene matches. Germline V gives CDR1 LNHDA, CDR2 SQIVND (reference sequence). This CDR3 region has 15 residues. Here the CDR3 DNA reads TGTGCCAGTAGTATCGGACTAGCGGGCCCCAAAGGGATCTACTTC. Protein sequence: CASSIGLAGPKGIYF. Drawing the rest from reference TRBV19 and TRBJ2-5, the complete variable domain is DGGITQSPKYLFRKEGQNVTLSCEQNLNHDAMYWYRQDPGQGLRLIYYSQIVNDFQKGDIAEGYSVSREKKESFPLTVTSAQKNPTAFYLCASSIGLAGPKGIYFGPGTRLLVL.

The CDR3 nucleotides read TGTGCCAGCAGTGAAGAGGCGGGGGGCAATCAGCCCCAGCATTTT. Encoded protein: CASSEEAGGNQPQHF. The rearrangement uses TRBV2 and TRBJ1-5; tentative D call: TRBD1 (5 bases). Trimming removed 1 base from V and 2 bases from J, with 9 bases in between. Per the germline V gene, CDR1 is SNHLY and CDR2 is FYNNEI. CDR3 size: 15 residues.

The chain employs TRBV28 and TRBJ1-6; possible D gene TRBD1, 6 bases. Germline CDR1 reads MDHEN; CDR2 reads SYDVKM. The CDR3 totals 13 residues. Trimming shortened V by 6 bases and J by 11 bases, and 14 bases separated the two germline ends. CDR3 protein: CASRLLQGPPLHF. The DNA of the CDR3 is TGTGCCAGCAGGCTCTTACAGGGTCCACCCCTCCACTTT. Variable domain in full (rest from reference TRBV28 and TRBJ1-6): DVKVTQSSRYLVKRTGEKVFLECVQDMDHENMFWYRQDPGLGLRLIYFSYDVKMKEKGDIPEGYSVSREKKERFSLILESASTNQTSMYLCASRLLQGPPLHFGNGTRLTVT.

The chain employs TRBV24-1 and TRBJ1-1; tentative D call: TRBD1 (5 bases). CDR1 is KGHDR and CDR2 is SFDVKD in the germline V gene. V was clipped by 4 bases and J by 5 bases, with 10 bases between them. The CDR3 has 13 residues. CDR3 protein: CATSEWGGTEAFF. The CDR3 bases are TGTGCCACCAGTGAATGGGGGGGGACTGAAGCTTTCTTT.

The genes are TRBV4-1 and TRBJ1-4; D is uncertain. Germline CDR1 and CDR2: MGHRA and YSYEKL. CDR3 size: 18 residues. Trimming removed 2 bases at V and 0 bases at J, with 16 bases between. The CDR3 DNA follows: TGCGCCAGCAGCCAACTTGTGGTCTTGGGAGCAACTAATGAAAAACTGTTTTTT. Translation: CASSQLVVLGATNEKLFF.

The chain carries TRBV18 and TRBJ2-7; D gene ambiguous. This CDR3 spans 16 amino acids. V was cut by 4 bases and J by 7 bases, with 23 bases left in between. Per the germline V gene, CDR1 is KGHSH and CDR2 is LQKENI. The CDR3 DNA follows: TGTGCCAGCTCACGAGCACTCCACCCTAGTGAGGTAGAGCAGTACTTC. Amino acids: CASSRALHPSEVEQYF.

V usage is TRBV2 and J usage is TRBJ2-2; D is unresolved. This CDR3 is 15 amino acids long. V was trimmed by 7 bases and J by 6 bases, leaving 18 bases between them. Germline V CDR1 and CDR2: SNHLY, FYNNEI. The CDR3 sequence is CASTLDRDLAGELFF. CDR3 nucleotides: TGTGCCAGCACCCTAGACCGCGACCTCGCCGGGGAGCTGTTTTTT.

The rearrangement joins TRBV20-1 to TRBJ2-3; 9 bases match TRBD1. From germline, CDR1 is DFQATT and CDR2 SNEGSKA (reference sequence). Trimming took 5 bases from V and 3 from J; bases not matched to a gene: 9. The CDR3 loop spans 15 amino acids. In DNA, the CDR3 is TGCAGTGCTTGTGATAGACAGGGGGTTACAGATACGCAGTATTTT. Its protein product is CSACDRQGVTDTQYF.

This clone was recorded once. The chain has TRBV11-2 and TRBJ2-1; the match to TRBD2 covers 9 bases. V lost 7 bases and J lost 2; bases outside the gene matches: 12. The CDR3 covers 17 residues. Germline assignment: CDR1 SGHAT and CDR2 FQNNGV. The CDR3: CASTHTMAGGAYNEQFF. In DNA, the CDR3 is TGTGCCAGCACCCATACGATGGCGGGGGGGGCCTACAATGAGCAGTTCTTC.

The chain links TRBV12-3 or TRBV12-4 to TRBJ2-3, with a weak D call TRBD1 (5 bases). The V end lost 0 bases, the J end lost 5 bases, and 6 bases lay between the germline ends. The CDR3 extends over 13 amino acids. The CDR3 nucleotides are TGTGCCAGCAGTTTAGCGGGGCAAGATACGCAGTATTTT. Its protein is CASSLAGQDTQYF.